This T cell receptor beta chain was captured in a study of technical replicates of blood from a handful of donors. Only in-frame clones appear in the TCRdb table, and some are missing; sequencing was by immunoSEQ multiplex PCR. The sample consists of 55,000 to 75,000 clones, 85% to 95% of them appearing once. The V gene lost 4 bases and the J gene lost 6 bases, with 12 bases spanning the gap. CDR1 is SGDLS and CDR2 is YYNGEE in the germline V gene. The CDR3 contains 13 residues. The rearrangement joins TRBV9 to TRBJ2-3, with D hard to call. The clonotype comes from a human donor in good health. Some clones in this sample may be carry-over from other donors' samples. Source material: PBMCs. The CDR3: CASSPLWADTQYF. CDR3 nucleotide sequence: TGTGCCAGCAGCCCCCTTTGGGCGGATACGCAGTATTTT.